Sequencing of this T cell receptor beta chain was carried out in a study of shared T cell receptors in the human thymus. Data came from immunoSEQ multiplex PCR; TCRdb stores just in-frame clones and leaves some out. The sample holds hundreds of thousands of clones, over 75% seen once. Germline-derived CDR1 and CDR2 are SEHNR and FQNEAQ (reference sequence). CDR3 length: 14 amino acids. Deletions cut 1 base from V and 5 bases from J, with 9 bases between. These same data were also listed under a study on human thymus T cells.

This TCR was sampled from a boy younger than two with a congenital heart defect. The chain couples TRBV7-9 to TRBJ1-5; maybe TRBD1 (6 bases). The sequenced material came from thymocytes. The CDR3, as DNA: TGTGCCAGCAGCTTAGAACAGGGAGATCAGCCCCAGCATTTT. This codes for CASSLEQGDQPQHF.